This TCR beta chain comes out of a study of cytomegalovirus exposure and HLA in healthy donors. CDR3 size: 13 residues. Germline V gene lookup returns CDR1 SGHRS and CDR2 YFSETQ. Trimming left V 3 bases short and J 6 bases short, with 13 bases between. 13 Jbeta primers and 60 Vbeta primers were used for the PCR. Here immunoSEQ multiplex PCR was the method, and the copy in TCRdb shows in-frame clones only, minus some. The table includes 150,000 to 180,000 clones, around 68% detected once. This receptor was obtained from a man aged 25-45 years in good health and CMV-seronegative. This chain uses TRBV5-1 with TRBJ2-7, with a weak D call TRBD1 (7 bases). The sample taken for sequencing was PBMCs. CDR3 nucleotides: TGCGCCAGCAGCTCAGGGGGGCCCAGCGAGCAGTACTTC. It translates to CASSSGGPSEQYF.